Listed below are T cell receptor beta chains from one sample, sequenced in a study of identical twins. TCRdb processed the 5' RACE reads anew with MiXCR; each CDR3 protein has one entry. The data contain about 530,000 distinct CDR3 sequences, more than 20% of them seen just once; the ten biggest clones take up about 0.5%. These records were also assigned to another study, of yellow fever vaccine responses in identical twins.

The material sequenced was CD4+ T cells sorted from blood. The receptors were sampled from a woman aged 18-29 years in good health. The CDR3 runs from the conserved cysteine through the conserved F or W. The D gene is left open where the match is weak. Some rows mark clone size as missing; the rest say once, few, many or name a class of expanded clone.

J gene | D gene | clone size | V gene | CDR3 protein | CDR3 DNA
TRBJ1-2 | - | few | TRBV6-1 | CASSEEGRVYGYTF | TGTGCCAGCAGTGAAGAGGGACGAGTTTATGGCTACACCTTC
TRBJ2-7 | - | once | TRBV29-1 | CSVWDIRGVVF | TGCAGCGTTTGGGACATACGGGGGGTAGTCTTC
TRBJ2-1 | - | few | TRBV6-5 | CASSSIGREQFF | TGTGCCAGCAGTTCCATAGGGAGGGAGCAGTTCTTC
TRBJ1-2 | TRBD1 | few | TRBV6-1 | CASNGQGNYGYTF | TGTGCCAGCAACGGACAGGGGAACTATGGCTACACCTTC
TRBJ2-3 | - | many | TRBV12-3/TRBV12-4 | CASRVTDTQYF | TGTGCCAGCAGGGTCACAGATACGCAGTATTTT
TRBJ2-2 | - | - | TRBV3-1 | CASSQGLDGELFF | TGTGCCAGCAGCCAGGGCCTAGACGGGGAGCTGTTTTTT
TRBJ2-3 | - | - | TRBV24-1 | CATSDFGDRTDTQYF | TGTGCCACCAGTGATTTTGGGGACCGCACAGATACGCAGTATTTT
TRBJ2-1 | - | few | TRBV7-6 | CASSDSTATSVTEQFF | TGTGCCAGCAGCGACTCGACCGCCACAAGCGTCACTGAGCAGTTCTTC
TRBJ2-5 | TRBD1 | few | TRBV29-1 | CSVTGEGGETQYF | TGCAGCGTTACAGGGGAAGGAGGAGAGACCCAGTACTTC
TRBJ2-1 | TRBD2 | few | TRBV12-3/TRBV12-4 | CASSSGLAYNEQFF | TGTGCCAGCAGTTCCGGACTAGCCTACAATGAGCAGTTCTTC
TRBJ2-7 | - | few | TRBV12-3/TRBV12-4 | CASSFRHQSYEQYF | TGTGCCAGCAGTTTTCGGCATCAATCCTACGAGCAGTACTTC
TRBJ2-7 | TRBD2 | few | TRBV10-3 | CAISATSGRNYEQYF | TGTGCCATCAGTGCGACTAGCGGGCGTAACTACGAGCAGTACTTC
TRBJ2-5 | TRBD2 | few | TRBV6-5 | CASSYSGLAGGWETQYF | TGTGCCAGCAGTTACTCAGGACTAGCGGGAGGGTGGGAGACCCAGTACTTC
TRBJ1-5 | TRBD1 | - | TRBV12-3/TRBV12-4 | CASSQTGFGNQPQHF | TGTGCCAGCAGCCAGACAGGGTTTGGCAATCAGCCCCAGCATTTT
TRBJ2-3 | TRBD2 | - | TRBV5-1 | CTSSGAVRDTQYF | TGCACCAGCAGCGGGGCCGTACGGGATACGCAGTATTTT
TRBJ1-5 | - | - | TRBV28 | CASSPPWTGNLGDQPQHF | TGTGCCAGCAGTCCCCCCTGGACGGGCAATTTGGGCGATCAGCCCCAGCATTTT
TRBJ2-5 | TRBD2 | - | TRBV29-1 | CSSLAGTSASRGTQYF | TGCAGCTCACTGGCCGGGACTAGCGCCTCCCGGGGGACCCAGTACTTC
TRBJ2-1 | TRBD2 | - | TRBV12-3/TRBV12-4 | CASSTRKTGTSAYNEQFF | TGTGCCAGCAGTACCCGAAAAACCGGGACTAGCGCCTACAATGAGCAGTTCTTC
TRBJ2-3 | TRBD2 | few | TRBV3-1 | CASSQDGRAGDTQYF | TGTGCCAGCAGCCAAGATGGGAGGGCTGGAGATACGCAGTATTTT
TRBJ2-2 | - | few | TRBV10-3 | CAISGGISAGELFF | TGTGCCATCAGCGGGGGTATATCGGCCGGGGAGCTGTTTTTT
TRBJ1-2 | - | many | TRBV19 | CASSPGYGYTF | TGTGCCAGTAGTCCCGGCTATGGCTACACCTTC
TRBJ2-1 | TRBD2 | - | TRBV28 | CVAGLNNEQFF | TGTGTAGCGGGACTTAACAATGAGCAGTTCTTC
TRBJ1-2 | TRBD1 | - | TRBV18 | CASSPRQGEGGYTF | TGTGCCAGCTCACCGCGGCAGGGGGAAGGTGGCTACACCTTC
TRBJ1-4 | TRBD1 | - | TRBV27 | CASTLDRRGEKLFF | TGTGCCAGCACCTTGGACAGGAGAGGGGAAAAACTGTTTTTT
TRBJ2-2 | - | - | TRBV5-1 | CASSQGSSTGELFF | TGCGCCAGCAGTCAGGGTTCGAGCACCGGGGAGCTGTTTTTT
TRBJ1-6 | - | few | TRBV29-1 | CSVASTANSPLHF | TGCAGCGTCGCATCGACAGCTAATTCACCCCTCCACTTT
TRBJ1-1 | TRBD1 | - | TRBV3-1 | CASSPIQGLTEAFF | TGTGCCAGCAGCCCCATACAGGGGTTGACTGAAGCTTTCTTT
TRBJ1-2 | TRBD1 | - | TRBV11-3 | CASSSFPGQINYGYTF | TGTGCCAGCAGCTCTTTTCCGGGACAGATTAACTATGGCTACACCTTC
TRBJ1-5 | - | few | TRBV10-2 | CASRQAVNQPQHF | TGCGCCAGCCGACAAGCGGTTAATCAGCCCCAGCATTTT